This TCR beta chain was identified in a study of vaccination and CD4 T cells after COVID-19. Study-level background: Control cultures, each given a CEFX pool, an HIV-1 Nef pool, or no peptide, were included.

On this clonotype: Its antigen is currently unknown.

This sample's treatment: roughly 10-day PBMC culture with coronavirus spike peptide pools or control peptides (ViraFEST assay). The collection of CD4+ T cells from the unexposed donor took place before the COVID-19 pandemic (2011-2018). Sequencing of the DNA from cultured CD4+ T cells was carried out with the Oncomine TCR Beta short-read assay. Each CDR3 protein is one row after TCRdb ran MiXCR on the PCR reads. The sample yields under 6,500 distinct CDR3 sequences, approximately 35% seen once. Study results and caveats: It was observed that, in convalescent patients, a median approximately 90% of reactive clones arose only post-vaccination.

This TCR came from a human donor in good health. Sequencing was done on a sample of CD4+ T cells from blood, cultured in vitro.

This chain's CDR3 is CASSFLEGNEQFF. The CDR3 DNA follows: TGTGCCAGCAGTTTTCTGGAGGGCAATGAGCAGTTCTTC. The chain recombines TRBV6-2 or TRBV6-3 with TRBJ2-1; the D gene is possibly TRBD2 (6 bases). Trimming cost V 4 bases and J 6 bases, with 10 bases left between them. The CDR3 spans 13 residues. Germline lookup yields CDR1 MNHEY and CDR2 SVGEGT.